A single sample is the source of the 20 T cell receptor beta chains below, sequenced in a study of long-term antiretroviral therapy in people with HIV. Researchers ran immunoSEQ v3.0 at survey level. This table comes from immunoSEQ multiplex PCR, and its TCRdb copy is limited to in-frame clones, with some not included. The sample records nearly 30,000 clones, more than 80% being singletons. Sequenced here: unsorted PBMCs, sampled 3.2 years before starting antiretroviral therapy. These receptors originate from a man in his fifties or sixties with HIV.

The rearrangement uses TRBV5-4 and TRBJ2-1; D is uncertain. This CDR3 is built from 14 residues. The germline CDR1 and CDR2 sequences are SGHNT and YYREEE (reference sequence). Trimming removed 5 bases from V and 7 bases from J, with 16 bases in between. CDR3: CASRLPSAGNEQFF. In nucleotides, the CDR3 is TGTGCCAGCAGGCTGCCAAGTGCCGGAAATGAGCAGTTCTTC.

Here the CDR3 DNA reads TGTGCCAGCAGTGTACTAGCGGGGGAGTCCCAGTACTTC. Translating gives CASSVLAGESQYF. The chain combines TRBV6-4 with TRBJ2-5, with 11 bases that match TRBD2. CDR3 size: 13 residues. CDR1 MRHNA and CDR2 SNTAGT come from the germline V gene. V lost 4 bases to trimming and J lost 9 bases; unmatched junction nucleotides: 4.

This clone was counted a single time. V gene TRBV2 combines with J gene TRBJ2-7; no definite D call. The CDR3 runs to 14 residues. Trimming pared 1 base from V and 6 bases from J, leaving 13 bases between. CDR1 and CDR2 (germline): SNHLY, FYNNEI. The CDR3 here is CASSEGRSWGEQYF. CDR3 coding DNA: TGTGCCAGCAGTGAAGGGCGTTCCTGGGGCGAGCAGTACTTC.

The gene calls are TRBV19 and TRBJ2-1; 15 bases line up with TRBD2. V was clipped by 2 bases and J by 9 bases; unmatched bases: 5. Germline V gene lookup returns CDR1 LNHDA and CDR2 SQIVND (reference sequence). The CDR3 is 16 residues long. The CDR3 protein is CASSILGLAGGSEQFF. CDR3 DNA sequence: TGTGCCAGTAGTATATTGGGACTAGCGGGAGGATCTGAGCAGTTCTTC. The complete variable domain, with remaining parts taken from reference TRBV19 and TRBJ2-1, reads DGGITQSPKYLFRKEGQNVTLSCEQNLNHDAMYWYRQDPGQGLRLIYYSQIVNDFQKGDIAEGYSVSREKKESFPLTVTSAQKNPTAFYLCASSILGLAGGSEQFFGPGTRLTVL.

The genes are TRBV2 and TRBJ2-1; 10 bases match TRBD2. The CDR3 loop spans 15 amino acids. V was pared by 2 bases and J by 7 bases, with 5 bases of the junction left unmatched. Germline CDR1 SNHLY, CDR2 FYNNEI. CDR3 amino acids: CASSEWSGRENEQFF. CDR3 DNA: TGTGCCAGCAGTGAATGGAGCGGGAGGGAGAATGAGCAGTTCTTC.

The rearrangement links TRBV7-9 to TRBJ2-2; unclear D gene. CDR1 and CDR2 from the germline V gene are SEHNR and FQNEAQ (reference sequence). There are 12 residues in the CDR3. Between the trimmed V and J ends, which lost 8 bases and 7 bases, there was a span of 11 bases. The CDR3 nucleotides read TGTGCCAGCGACCGCAGGAGCGGGGAGCTGTTTTTT. It translates to CASDRRSGELFF.

The rearrangement joins TRBV6-1 to TRBJ1-6, with no clear D. The V end was cut by 4 bases, the J end by 0 bases, with 13 bases between. There are 17 residues in the CDR3. Germline V gene data show CDR1 as MNHNS and CDR2 as SASEGT. DNA of the CDR3: TGTGCCAGCAGTGCGCACCCAGCGAGCTCCTATAATTCACCCCTCCACTTT. Translated: CASSAHPASSYNSPLHF.

The J gene is TRBJ1-6, the V gene TRBV5-1, with a possible D match to TRBD1 (6 bases). Germline CDR1 is SGHRS and CDR2 is YFSETQ. V lost 0 bases and J 0 bases, leaving 16 bases between the germline ends. This CDR3 has 19 residues. CDR3 sequence (DNA): TGCGCCAGCAGCTTGGCGGGCAGGGGATGGACCTCCTATAATTCACCCCTCCACTTT. It codes for CASSLAGRGWTSYNSPLHF.

The chain employs TRBV2 and TRBJ1-4; TRBD1 aligns across 8 bases. CDR3 length: 14 residues. Trimming removed 4 bases from V and 7 bases from J; junction bases left unmatched: 5. Germline loops: CDR1 SNHLY, CDR2 FYNNEI. The CDR3 nucleotides are TGTGCCAGCAGTGTCGCCACAGGGGGTGAAAAACTGTTTTTT. It specifies CASSVATGGEKLFF.

The chain joins TRBV4-1 to TRBJ1-2; tentative D call: TRBD1 (5 bases). The ends were cut back, 1 base at V and 5 bases at J, with 14 bases in the middle. The germline gives CDR1 MGHRA, CDR2 YSYEKL. This CDR3 is built from 15 residues. In nucleotides, the CDR3 is TGCGCCAGCAGCCAAGCCCGGGGCGCGAATTATGGCTACACCTTC. It specifies CASSQARGANYGYTF.

The rearrangement joins TRBV11-2 to TRBJ2-5; a weak D match, TRBD1 (5 bases). Trimming took 4 bases from V and 0 from J, leaving 12 bases between them. CDR3 size: 15 residues. Germline assignment: CDR1 SGHAT and CDR2 FQNNGV. CDR3 region: CASSWRDSHQETQYF. CDR3 in DNA: TGTGCCAGCAGCTGGCGAGACAGCCACCAAGAGACCCAGTACTTC.

V usage is TRBV7-9 and J usage is TRBJ2-1, with 7 bases aligning to TRBD2. The CDR3 totals 17 residues. The germline gives CDR1 SEHNR, CDR2 FQNEAQ (reference sequence). J gave up 4 bases and V 5 bases, and 14 bases lay outside the gene matches. The CDR3 spells CASSGGLPNPRYNEQFF. In DNA, the CDR3 is TGTGCCAGCAGCGGGGGACTACCGAATCCCCGTTACAATGAGCAGTTCTTC.

The rearrangement links TRBV5-1 to TRBJ1-6, with 7 nucleotides matching TRBD1. Germline CDR1 reads SGHRS; CDR2 reads YFSETQ. The CDR3 loop spans 17 amino acids. V lost 4 bases, J lost 0 bases, and 7 bases stayed unmatched. CDR3 in amino acids: CASSQGGLSSYNSPLHF. For the CDR3, the DNA is TGCGCCAGCAGCCAGGGGGGACTGAGCTCCTATAATTCACCCCTCCACTTT.

The J gene is TRBJ2-2, the V gene TRBV7-3, with 9 nucleotides matching TRBD2. The CDR3 spans 18 residues. Germline-derived CDR1 and CDR2 are SGHTA and FQGTGA. Germline trimming cut 5 bases from V and 6 bases from J; bases unmatched to any gene: 16. The CDR3 bases are TGTGCCAGCAGCCCAAGGGTTAGGCTAGCGGGACGGGCCGGGGAGCTGTTTTTT. As protein: CASSPRVRLAGRAGELFF.

The chain is built from TRBV7-9 and TRBJ2-7; 8 bases are a match to TRBD1. Germline-derived CDR1 and CDR2 are SEHNR and FQNEAQ (reference sequence). This CDR3 region has 16 residues. V shed 0 bases and J 1 base; nucleotides not matched to a gene: 5. The CDR3 sequence is CASSLADRESSYEQYF. The CDR3, as DNA: TGTGCCAGCAGCTTAGCGGACAGGGAGTCGTCCTACGAGCAGTACTTC.

The chain employs TRBV7-9 and TRBJ2-1, with 9 bases that match TRBD1. Germline CDR1 and CDR2: SEHNR and FQNEAQ (reference sequence). V lost 10 bases to trimming and J lost 4 bases; unmatched junction nucleotides: 5. The CDR3 is 13 residues long. In DNA, the CDR3 is TGTGCCATGGGGGGACAGGGTTACAATGAGCAGTTCTTC. Residues: CAMGGQGYNEQFF.

The chain joins TRBV5-1 to TRBJ2-4; D perhaps matches TRBD1 (5 bases). The CDR3 length is 15 residues. V was cut by 4 bases and J by 8 bases, with 19 bases left in between. Per the germline V gene, CDR1 is SGHRS and CDR2 is YFSETQ. Here the CDR3 reads CASSNSGQGWDIQYF. The CDR3 coding sequence is TGCGCCAGCAGCAACTCCGGACAAGGTTGGGACATTCAGTACTTC.

The count of this clone is one. J is TRBJ2-2 and V is TRBV29-1; 11 bases fit TRBD1. Germline values: CDR1 SQVTM, CDR2 ANQGSEA. The CDR3 covers 16 residues. V lost 3 bases, J lost 4 bases, and 7 bases stayed unmatched. The DNA for the CDR3 is TGCAGCGTTGATATTGGACAGGGGGCCAGCACCGGGGAGCTGTTTTTT. Protein product: CSVDIGQGASTGELFF.

The J gene is TRBJ2-1, the V gene TRBV7-9; D is unclear. Trimming pared 5 bases from V and 4 bases from J, leaving 6 bases between. This CDR3 is built from 12 residues. Germline-derived CDR1 and CDR2 are SEHNR and FQNEAQ (reference sequence). The chain's CDR3 is CASSQEYNEQFF. CDR3 in DNA: TGTGCCAGCAGCCAAGAATACAATGAGCAGTTCTTC.

The chain combines TRBV5-1 with TRBJ2-4, with 7 bases fitting TRBD2. The V gene's germline CDR1 is SGHRS and CDR2 YFSETQ. This CDR3 region has 16 residues. Trimming took 0 bases from V and 4 from J; bases not matched to a gene: 7. The CDR3 is CASSLAERDGKNIQYF. CDR3 bases: TGCGCCAGCAGCTTGGCCGAGCGGGATGGGAAAAACATTCAGTACTTC. Variable domain in full (rest from reference TRBV5-1 and TRBJ2-4): KAGVTQTPRYLIKTRGQQVTLSCSPISGHRSVSWYQQTPGQGLQFLFEYFSETQRNKGNFPGRFSGRQFSNSRSEMNVSTLELGDSALYLCASSLAERDGKNIQYFGAGTRLSVL.